Reported below is one T cell receptor (beta chain). This CDR3 contains 12 residues. Germline CDR1 reads MNHNS; CDR2 reads SASEGT. Trimming left V 3 bases short and J 4 bases short, with 4 bases between. This specimen comes from a study of blood T cell repertoires in COVID-19. Original processing notes: For nucleated cells, counts were estimated from reference gene primer amplification. Assay used: immunoSEQ multiplex PCR; TCRdb lists only in-frame clones, some missing. The V and J calls and clone size come from that table; D and trimming were worked out from the DNA. This sample carries approximately 300,000 clones, roughly 87% of them seen once, and the ten largest clones take roughly 2%.

The rearrangement joins TRBV6-1 to TRBJ1-5, with D hard to call. The specimen was peripheral blood. The receptor was isolated from a woman aged 50 to 60 who had recovered from COVID-19. The CDR3 DNA reads as TGTGCCAGCAGTGATACAAATCAGCCCCAGCATTTT. Translating gives CASSDTNQPQHF.